This T cell receptor beta chain was sequenced during a study of cytotoxic CD8 clonotypes in ibrutinib-treated CLL. Whole-study results and caveats: A rise in clonality was seen at ibrutinib response, and a fall back toward baseline was seen at progression.

With respect to this clone: What it binds is unknown.

Depths of 1 in 200,000 to 1 in 1 million T cells were the sequencing target. The assay was immunoSEQ multiplex PCR, and TCRdb's table has in-frame clones only and misses some. The data show around 200,000 clones, 79% seen once. Germline trimming cut 5 bases from V and 4 bases from J; bases unmatched to any gene: 1. Germline assignment: CDR1 GTSNPN and CDR2 SVGIG (reference sequence). CDR3 size: 13 residues. The sample consisted of PBMCs, taken after 12 months of ibrutinib treatment. V gene TRBV30 combines with J gene TRBJ1-6, with 8 nucleotides matching TRBD1. The clonotype was recovered from a human donor with chronic lymphocytic leukemia. CDR3 amino acids: CAWGDRYNSPLHF. CDR3 nucleotides: TGTGCCTGGGGGGACAGGTATAATTCACCCCTCCACTTT.